This T cell receptor (beta chain) was retrieved from a study of T cells in Graves' hyperthyroidism and ophthalmopathy. General study findings and limits: Ophthalmopathy onset followed model prediction by a median approximately 7 months.

This CDR3 spans 11 amino acids. CDR1 MNHEY and CDR2 SMNVEV come from the germline V gene (reference sequence). V was pared by 6 bases and J by 15 bases, with 12 bases between. Diagnostic decisions used clinical symptoms, serum thyroxine and TRAb, thyroid ultrasound and orbital computed tomography. RNA transcripts provided the source from which TCR beta CDR3 regions were amplified. When the TCR CDR3 underwent first-round RT-PCR, the HTBI primer set was used. Using its own MiXCR run on the multiplex PCR reads, TCRdb lists one record per CDR3 protein. This table has fewer than 550,000 distinct CDR3 sequences, roughly 14% appearing once. Comments on this clonotype: Antigen specificity is unknown.

The clonotype originates from a young woman with Graves' hyperthyroidism. This chain links TRBV27 with TRBJ2-6; D possibly corresponds to TRBD1 (5 bases). The specimen sequenced was blood. The CDR3 sequence: CASRTVADLTF. The DNA for the CDR3 is TGTGCCAGCAGGACAGTGGCTGACCTGACTTTC.